What follows describes a single T cell receptor (beta chain). Its binding antigen is unknown. The record has no base qualities; no much larger clone is one base away. These data are taken from a study of blood T cell repertoires in COVID-19 (dated by TCRdb to about 2020). As for the study more broadly: Samples covering the acute and convalescent phases of COVID-19 were provided by collaborators in the United States, Italy and Spain. The material from the prospective study consisted of cDNA or gDNA derived from T cells, B-cell-depleted T cells, or PBMCs. Samples came from the ongoing ImmuneRACE study (first 160 participants) plus 1,254 subjects from 6 global collaborators. Where HLA class I and class II types were available, the types were taken from metadata supplied by the sample provider, not from assay-based typing. Deeply sampled blood TCRbeta repertoires from subjects exposed to, actively infected with, or recovered from COVID-19 were included in the dataset. A freely available public database, intended as a resource for researchers studying the immune response to SARS-CoV-2, is where the repertoires were released. Nearly every sample came with metadata listing a de-identified subject ID, COVID-19 status, age in years and sex.

TCRbeta CDR3 regions were amplified from genomic DNA by means of the immunoSEQ Assay, a bias-controlled multiplex PCR. The paper's data handling went like this. The number of nucleated cells in each sample was estimated by amplification of reference gene primers within the assay. Sequence reads were collapsed and filtered to measure the absolute abundance of every unique TCRbeta CDR3 rearrangement. Productive Simpson clonality was computed per sample as the square root of Simpson's diversity index over productive rearrangements. The table was pulled from immuneACCESS by TCRdb, which kept in-frame rearrangements only. Such tables lose some clones; where checked, under half of the loss comes from unresolved V genes, and the rest has no known cause. The DNA was the basis for D and trimming; V, J and clone size are from that table. For this sample the table gives approximately 190,000 clones, of which around 82% were detected only once. The biggest ten clones account for roughly 7% of the sample.

Enrolling through a virtual design, the prospective study's participants ranged in age from about 18 to 89 years and lived across around 25 United States geographic areas. Cohort assignment in the prospective study relied on participant-reported clinical history from a screening survey and a study questionnaire. For ImmuneRACE Cohort 3, a participant was defined as recovered based on two consecutive negative NP/OP PCR tests, clearance by a healthcare professional, or resolution of symptoms. In the prospective study, mobile phlebotomists collected whole blood, serum and a nasopharyngeal or oropharyngeal swab from each participant. Over an approximately 2-month period, participants in the prospective study had the option of providing additional blood draws and questionnaires. Before DNA extraction, blood samples from the prospective study were shipped at room temperature or frozen. CDR1 and CDR2 (SGHRS, YFSETQ) derive from the germline V gene. Relative to germline, V is 4 bases shorter and J is 8 bases shorter, with 15 bases between their ends. From its cysteine to its phenylalanine, the CDR3 spans 13 amino acids. Just CDR3 DNA is preserved here, 39 bases in frame from base 1.

Findings and caveats that apply to the study as a whole: The quantity of clinical and demographic metadata differed by source and by participant and was supplied without curation.

The sequenced sample consisted of PBMCs or T cells enriched from blood (not recorded which). The TCR was taken from a man aged 35 to 55 who had recovered from COVID-19. The V and J segments used are TRBV5-1 and TRBJ1-2; TRBD1 is a weak D gene call, 5 bases matching. The DNA sequence is TGCGCCAGCAGCCCGCGGGACTCTAAAGGCTACACCTTC. Translation gives CASSPRDSKGYTF.